A single sample gave rise to the 13 T cell receptor beta chains below, sequenced in a study of shared clonotypes between healthy human individuals. The protocol was immunoSEQ multiplex PCR, while the TCRdb copy is restricted to in-frame clones and leaves out a portion. Of about 2.4 million clones detected, 90% to 95% appear once; the ten largest clones hold around 0.4%. The sequencing input was naive CD4+ T cells from PBMCs. Noted subset: CD45RA+ positively selected. Receptor source: a man younger than 35 in good health. Some clones in this sample may be carry-over from other donors' samples.

The chain carries TRBV7-9 and TRBJ2-2; 9 nucleotides agree with TRBD2. Trimming at V came to 3 bases and at J to 7 bases, leaving 6 bases not matched to a gene. CDR1 and CDR2 (germline): SEHNR, FQNEAQ (reference sequence). This CDR3 has 15 amino acids. The CDR3 sequence: CASSFSGSIGGELFF. CDR3 nucleotide sequence: TGTGCCAGCAGCTTTAGCGGGAGTATTGGCGGGGAGCTGTTTTTT.

This clone was counted only a few times. The chain has TRBV7-3 and TRBJ2-1, with TRBD2 as a possible D gene (6 bases). The CDR3 sequence is 15 residues long. V was cut by 1 base and J by 4 bases, with 11 bases left in between. Per germline, CDR1 SGHTA and CDR2 FQGTGA. CDR3 amino acids: CASSLNPREYNEQFF. The CDR3 nucleotides read TGTGCCAGCAGCTTAAATCCCCGGGAGTACAATGAGCAGTTCTTC. The complete variable domain, with remaining parts taken from reference TRBV7-3 and TRBJ2-1, reads GAGVSQTPSNKVTEKGKYVELRCDPISGHTALYWYRQSLGQGPEFLIYFQGTGAADDSGLPNDRFFAVRPEGSVSTLKIQRTERGDSAVYLCASSLNPREYNEQFFGPGTRLTVL.

The CDR3 nucleotides are TGTGCCAGCAGCTTAGTTTGGACTAGCGGGAGAGGGGGCACAGATACGCAGTATTTT. Amino acid sequence: CASSLVWTSGRGGTDTQYF. The chain is built from TRBV11-2 and TRBJ2-3; 13 positions agree with TRBD2. The junction had 8 bases not matched to a gene; V was cut back by 1 base and J by 1 base. The CDR3 extends over 19 amino acids. The germline V gene has CDR1 SGHAT and CDR2 FQNNGV. Full variable domain (missing parts from reference TRBV11-2 and TRBJ2-3): EAGVAQSPRYKIIEKRQSVAFWCNPISGHATLYWYQQILGQGPKLLIQFQNNGVVDDSQLPKDRFSAERLKGVDSTLKIQPAKLEDSAVYLCASSLVWTSGRGGTDTQYFGPGTRLTVL.

In its sample, this clone was seen once. The chain uses TRBV18 and TRBJ2-3, with 12 nucleotides matching TRBD2. CDR3 length: 17 residues. The V segment lost 1 base and the J segment 10 bases; nucleotides outside the gene matches: 12. Looked up from germline, CDR1 is KGHSH and CDR2 is LQKENI. The CDR3 loop reads CASSPLPSGRDKTAQYF. The CDR3, as DNA: TGTGCCAGCTCACCACTACCTAGCGGGAGGGATAAGACAGCGCAGTATTTT.

This chain links TRBV9 with TRBJ1-4; tentative D call: TRBD1 (6 bases). CDR1 SGDLS and CDR2 YYNGEE come from the germline V gene. V shed 2 bases and J shed 10 bases, with 27 bases lying between them. The CDR3 covers 18 residues. In DNA, the CDR3 is TGTGCCAGCAGCGTGGGAACGACAGGAGCGTATGGTGTGGGAAAACTGTTTTTT. It specifies CASSVGTTGAYGVGKLFF.

J is TRBJ2-3 and V is TRBV11-2; D possibly corresponds to TRBD2 (6 bases). V dropped 2 bases and J dropped 6 bases, with 9 bases sitting between them. This CDR3 spans 13 amino acids. Germline V gene sequence: CDR1 SGHAT, CDR2 FQNNGV. DNA for the CDR3: TGTGCCAGCAGCTTATCCGGAGGGGATACGCAGTATTTT. This sequence encodes CASSLSGGDTQYF.

On this clone: Additional DNA sequences in this sample encode the identical CDR3. The J gene is TRBJ2-7, the V gene TRBV28; TRBD1 agrees at 8 bases. V shed 2 bases and J 3 bases; nucleotides not matched to a gene: 3. There are 14 residues in the CDR3. Per germline, CDR1 MDHEN and CDR2 SYDVKM. The CDR3 coding sequence is TGTGCCAGCAGTTTAAGTGGGACAGGCTACGAGCAGTACTTC. Translated: CASSLSGTGYEQYF.

The chain is built from TRBV5-1 and TRBJ2-7; 7 positions agree with TRBD2. CDR3 length: 15 amino acids. With 4 bases clipped from V and 5 bases from J, the junction kept 12 bases outside the gene matches. Germline assignment: CDR1 SGHRS and CDR2 YFSETQ. The CDR3 region has the DNA TGCGCCAGCAGCCAAGGGGCCCTGGGGGGGAACGAGCAGTACTTC. Amino acids: CASSQGALGGNEQYF.

The chain employs TRBV9 and TRBJ1-2, with TRBD1 matching over 7 bases. The trim removed 0 bases at V and 4 bases at J, leaving 6 bases unmatched. Germline V CDR1 and CDR2: SGDLS, YYNGEE. The CDR3 has 15 residues. In DNA form, the CDR3 reads TGTGCCAGCAGCGTAGCCGACAGGGATCTCTATGGCTACACCTTC. It is translated as CASSVADRDLYGYTF.

The chain carries TRBV6-6 and TRBJ1-2; D is possibly TRBD1 (6 bases). V lost 0 bases to trimming and J lost 7 bases, with 9 bases between them. Germline V CDR1 and CDR2: MNHNY, SVGAGI (reference sequence). The CDR3 runs to 13 residues. Here the CDR3 DNA reads TGTGCCAGCAGTTACTCAGGGGGTGGTGGCTACACCTTC. Protein product: CASSYSGGGGYTF.

The chain has TRBV5-1 and TRBJ1-1; D gene ambiguous. The CDR3 totals 14 residues. Trimming left V 5 bases short and J 2 bases short, with 13 bases between. The germline CDR1 and CDR2 sequences are SGHRS and YFSETQ. CDR3 sequence reads: CASRYTDINTEAFF. In DNA form, the CDR3 reads TGCGCCAGCAGATACACAGACATTAACACTGAAGCTTTCTTT.

The chain recombines TRBV7-2 with TRBJ1-5; D is uncertain. The germline gives CDR1 SGHTA, CDR2 FQGNSA. CDR3 length equals 14 residues. The germline V and J ends were trimmed by 0 bases and 5 bases, with 8 bases remaining between them. The CDR3 bases are TGTGCCAGCAGCTTAGCTTACGGAGATCAGCCCCAGCATTTT. Its translation: CASSLAYGDQPQHF.

The rearrangement links TRBV19 to TRBJ1-2, with D possibly TRBD1 on 6 matching bases. Germline V gives CDR1 LNHDA, CDR2 SQIVND (reference sequence). The V gene lost 1 base and the J gene lost 3 bases, with 12 bases spanning the gap. This CDR3 is built from 15 residues. CDR3 sequence (DNA): TGTGCCAGTAGTATAGGTGTACAGGGATACTATGGCTACACCTTC. Protein sequence: CASSIGVQGYYGYTF.